The clone carrying this T cell receptor beta chain is a singleton in its sample. The antigen remains undetermined. 60 Vbeta and 13 Jbeta primers were used in PCR. Using immunoSEQ multiplex PCR, the repertoire was profiled, and TCRdb retains in-frame clones only, with some absent. The sample consists of under 150,000 clones, about 74% of them appearing once. This entry comes from a study of cytomegalovirus exposure and HLA in healthy donors. Whole-study results and caveats: Later analysis indicated greater clonal expansion among HLA-associated TCR beta chains than among equally common other chains. Highly shared variants forming one cluster were likely a sequencing artifact. Among the CMV-associated chains, three were confirmed in vitro as specific for CMV antigens.

V was cut by 4 bases and J by 7 bases, with 7 bases left in between. Germline lookup yields CDR1 LNHDA and CDR2 SQIVND (reference sequence). This CDR3 spans 12 amino acids. The receptor comes from a man younger than 40 in good health and CMV-seronegative. The sequenced sample was PBMCs. The V call is TRBV19, the J call TRBJ1-4; weak D call: TRBD1 (6 bases). The chain's CDR3 is CASSTGVEKLFF. The CDR3 nucleotides are TGTGCCAGTAGTACAGGGGTTGAAAAACTGTTTTTT.